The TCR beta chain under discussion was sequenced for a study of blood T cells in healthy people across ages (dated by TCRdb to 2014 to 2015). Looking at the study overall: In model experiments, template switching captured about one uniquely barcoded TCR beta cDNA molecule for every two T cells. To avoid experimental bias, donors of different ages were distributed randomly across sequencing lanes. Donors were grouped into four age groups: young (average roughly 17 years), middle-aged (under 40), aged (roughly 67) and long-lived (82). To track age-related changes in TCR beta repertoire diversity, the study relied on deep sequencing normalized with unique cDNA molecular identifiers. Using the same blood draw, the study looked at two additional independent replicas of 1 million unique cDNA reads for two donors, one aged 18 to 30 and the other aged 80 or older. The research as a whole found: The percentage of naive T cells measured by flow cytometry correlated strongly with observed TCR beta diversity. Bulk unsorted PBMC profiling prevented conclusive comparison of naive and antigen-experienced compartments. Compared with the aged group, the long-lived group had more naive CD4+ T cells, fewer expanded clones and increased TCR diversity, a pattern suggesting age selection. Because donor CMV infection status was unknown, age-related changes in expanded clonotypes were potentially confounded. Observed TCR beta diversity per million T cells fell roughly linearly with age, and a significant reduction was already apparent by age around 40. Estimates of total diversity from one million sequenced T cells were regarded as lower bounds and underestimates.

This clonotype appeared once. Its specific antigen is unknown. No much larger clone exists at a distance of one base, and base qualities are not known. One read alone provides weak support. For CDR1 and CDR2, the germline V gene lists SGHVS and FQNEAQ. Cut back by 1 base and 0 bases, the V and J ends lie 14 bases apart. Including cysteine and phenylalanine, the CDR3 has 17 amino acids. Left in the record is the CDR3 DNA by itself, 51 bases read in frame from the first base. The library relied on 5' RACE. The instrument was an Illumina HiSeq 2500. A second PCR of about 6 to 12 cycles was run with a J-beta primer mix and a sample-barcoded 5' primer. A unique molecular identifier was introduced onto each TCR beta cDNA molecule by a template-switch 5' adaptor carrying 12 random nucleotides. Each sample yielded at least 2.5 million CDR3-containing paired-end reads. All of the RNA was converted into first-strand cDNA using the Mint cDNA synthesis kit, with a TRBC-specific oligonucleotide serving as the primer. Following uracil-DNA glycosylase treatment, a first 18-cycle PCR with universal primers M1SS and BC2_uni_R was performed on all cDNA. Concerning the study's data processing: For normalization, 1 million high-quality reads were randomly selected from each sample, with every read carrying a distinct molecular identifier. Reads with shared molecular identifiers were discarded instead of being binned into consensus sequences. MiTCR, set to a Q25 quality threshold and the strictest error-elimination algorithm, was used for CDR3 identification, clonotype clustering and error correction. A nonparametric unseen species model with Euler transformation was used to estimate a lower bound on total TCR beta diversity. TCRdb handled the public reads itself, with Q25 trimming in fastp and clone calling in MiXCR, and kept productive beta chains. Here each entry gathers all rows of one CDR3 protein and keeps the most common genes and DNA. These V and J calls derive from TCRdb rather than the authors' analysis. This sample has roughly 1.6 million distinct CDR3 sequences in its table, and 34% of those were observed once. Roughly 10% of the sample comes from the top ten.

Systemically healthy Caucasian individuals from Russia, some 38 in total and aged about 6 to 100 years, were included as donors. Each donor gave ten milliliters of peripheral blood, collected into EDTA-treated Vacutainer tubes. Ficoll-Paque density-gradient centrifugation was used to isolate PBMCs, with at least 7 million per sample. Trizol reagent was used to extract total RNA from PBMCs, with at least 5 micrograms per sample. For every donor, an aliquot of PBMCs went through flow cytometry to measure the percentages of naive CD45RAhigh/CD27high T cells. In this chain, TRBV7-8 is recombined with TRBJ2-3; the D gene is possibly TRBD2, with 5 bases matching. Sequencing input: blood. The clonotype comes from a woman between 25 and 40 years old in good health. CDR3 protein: CASSLEGGGGSTDTQYF. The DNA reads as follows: TGTGCCAGCAGCTTAGAAGGAGGAGGCGGCAGCACAGATACGCAGTATTTT.